The clone carrying this T cell receptor beta chain was counted a few times. What it recognizes is unknown. Ranging in age from about 6 to 100, the donors were healthy Caucasian individuals from Russia. The data were taken from a study of blood T cells in healthy people across ages. Study results and limitations: Donor CMV status, an unknown factor, possibly confounded changes in expanded clonotypes. A strong correlation was seen between TCR beta diversity and naive T cell percentage.

It was with a sample-barcoded 5' primer and a J-beta primer mix that a second PCR of roughly 7 to 12 cycles was run. TCRdb analysed the 5' RACE reads with MiXCR anew, one entry per CDR3 protein. The repertoire holds about 970,000 distinct CDR3 sequences, with about 53% as singletons. The source material was blood. The sequence was collected from a woman aged 55-69 years in good health.

The CDR3 DNA sequence: TGTGCCAGCAGTTTAAGAGGGAGGGGGAGGGATACGCAGTATTTT. Its protein is CASSLRGRGRDTQYF. V gene TRBV27 combines with J gene TRBJ2-3; a weak D match, TRBD2 (7 bases). Trimming removed 2 bases at V and 6 bases at J, with 15 bases between. The germline V gene has CDR1 MNHEY and CDR2 SMNVEV (reference sequence). This CDR3 contains 15 residues.